Following are 3 T cell receptor beta chains from one sample sequenced in a study of radiotherapy plus CTLA-4 blockade in lung cancer. TCRdb's table, derived via immunoSEQ multiplex PCR, lists solely in-frame clones and lacks some. The sample holds 60,000 to 65,000 clones, 60% to 85% seen once. Sequencing was performed on peripheral blood, taken from a patient treated with radiotherapy plus ipilimumab. These receptors all come from a human donor with non-small cell lung cancer who had a complete response to radiotherapy plus ipilimumab.

With regard to this clone: This specimen includes other DNA sequences encoding the same CDR3. This sequence joins TRBV5-7 and TRBJ2-5; maybe TRBD1 (6 bases). TRBV5-7 is labeled an ORF, and its function is uncertain. Trimming left V 0 bases short and J 4 bases short, with 13 bases between. CDR3 length equals 15 residues. The CDR3 here is CASSLENRAGETQYF. The CDR3 DNA reads TGTGCCAGCAGCTTGGAAAACAGGGCGGGAGAGACCCAGTACTTC.

The J gene is TRBJ2-1, the V gene TRBV2; no definite D call. Trimming took off 3 bases at V and 2 bases at J, with 2 bases between the two ends. The CDR3 contains 12 residues. Germline CDR1 SNHLY, CDR2 FYNNEI. The DNA for the CDR3 is TGTGCCAGCAGTGATGCCTACAATGAGCAGTTCTTC. Protein: CASSDAYNEQFF.

The chain carries TRBV29-1 and TRBJ1-4, with a weak D call TRBD1 (5 bases). Germline V lookup: CDR1 SQVTM, CDR2 ANQGSEA. The CDR3 is 14 amino acids. V lost 6 bases, J lost 4 bases, and 15 bases lay in between. The CDR3 nucleotides read TGCAGCGTCGGGACGGGCGGGGGTAATGAAAAACTGTTTTTT. Its translation is CSVGTGGGNEKLFF.